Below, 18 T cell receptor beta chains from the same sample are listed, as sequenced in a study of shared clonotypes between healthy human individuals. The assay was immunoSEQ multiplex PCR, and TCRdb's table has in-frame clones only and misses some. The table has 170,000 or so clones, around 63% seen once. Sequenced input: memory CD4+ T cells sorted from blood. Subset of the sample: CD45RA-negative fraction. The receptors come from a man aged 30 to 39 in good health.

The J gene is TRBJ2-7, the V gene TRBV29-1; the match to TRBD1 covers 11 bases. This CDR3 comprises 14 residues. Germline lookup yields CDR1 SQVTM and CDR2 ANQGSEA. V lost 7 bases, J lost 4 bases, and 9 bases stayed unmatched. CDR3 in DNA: TGCAGCGCTAAGGGACAGGGGGGCGGGTACGAGCAGTACTTC. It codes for CSAKGQGGGYEQYF.

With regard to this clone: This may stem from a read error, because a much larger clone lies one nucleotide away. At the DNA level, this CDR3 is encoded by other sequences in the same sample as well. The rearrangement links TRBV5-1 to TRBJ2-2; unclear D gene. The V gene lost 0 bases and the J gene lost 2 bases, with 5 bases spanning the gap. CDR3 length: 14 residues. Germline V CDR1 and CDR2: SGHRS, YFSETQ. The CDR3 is CASSLGGNTGELFF. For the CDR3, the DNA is TGCGCCAGCAGCTTGGGGGGAAACACCGGGGAGCTGTTTTTT.

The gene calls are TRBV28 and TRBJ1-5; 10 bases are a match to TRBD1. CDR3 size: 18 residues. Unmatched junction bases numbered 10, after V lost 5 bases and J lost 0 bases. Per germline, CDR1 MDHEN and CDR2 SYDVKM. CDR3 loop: CASSIDRGLDNSNQPQHF. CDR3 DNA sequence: TGTGCCAGCAGTATCGACAGGGGGCTGGACAATAGCAATCAGCCCCAGCATTTT.

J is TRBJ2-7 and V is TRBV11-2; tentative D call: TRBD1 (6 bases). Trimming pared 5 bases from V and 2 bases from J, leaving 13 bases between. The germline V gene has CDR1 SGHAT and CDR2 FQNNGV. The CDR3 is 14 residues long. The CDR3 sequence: CASSANRVAYEQYF. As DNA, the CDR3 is TGTGCCAGCAGCGCGAACAGGGTAGCCTACGAGCAGTACTTC. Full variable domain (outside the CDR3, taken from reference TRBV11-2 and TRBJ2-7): EAGVAQSPRYKIIEKRQSVAFWCNPISGHATLYWYQQILGQGPKLLIQFQNNGVVDDSQLPKDRFSAERLKGVDSTLKIQPAKLEDSAVYLCASSANRVAYEQYFGPGTRLTVT.

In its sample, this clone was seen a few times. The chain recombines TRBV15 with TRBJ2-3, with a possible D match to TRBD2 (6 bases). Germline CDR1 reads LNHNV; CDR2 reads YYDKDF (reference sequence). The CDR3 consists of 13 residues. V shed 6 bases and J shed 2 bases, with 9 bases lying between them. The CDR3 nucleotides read TGTGCCACCAGGGAGGGAACCACAGATACGCAGTATTTT. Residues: CATREGTTDTQYF.

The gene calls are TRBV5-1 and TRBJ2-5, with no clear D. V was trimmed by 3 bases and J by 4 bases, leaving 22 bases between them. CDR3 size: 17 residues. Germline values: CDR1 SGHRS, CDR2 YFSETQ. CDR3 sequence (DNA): TGCGCCAGCAGCTCCACAAACCGCGGCCAGCGTGGAGAGACCCAGTACTTC. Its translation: CASSSTNRGQRGETQYF.

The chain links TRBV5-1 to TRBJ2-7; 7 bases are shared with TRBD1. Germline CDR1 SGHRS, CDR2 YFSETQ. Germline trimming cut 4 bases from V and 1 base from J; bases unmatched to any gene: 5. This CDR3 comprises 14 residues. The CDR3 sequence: CASSPGTVSYEQYF. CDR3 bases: TGCGCCAGCAGCCCCGGGACAGTATCCTACGAGCAGTACTTC.

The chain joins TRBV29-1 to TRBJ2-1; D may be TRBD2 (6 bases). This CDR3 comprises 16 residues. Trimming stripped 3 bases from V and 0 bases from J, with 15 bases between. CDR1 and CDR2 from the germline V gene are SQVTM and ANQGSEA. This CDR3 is CSVEDGSASSYNEQFF. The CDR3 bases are TGCAGCGTTGAGGACGGGAGTGCAAGCTCCTACAATGAGCAGTTCTTC.

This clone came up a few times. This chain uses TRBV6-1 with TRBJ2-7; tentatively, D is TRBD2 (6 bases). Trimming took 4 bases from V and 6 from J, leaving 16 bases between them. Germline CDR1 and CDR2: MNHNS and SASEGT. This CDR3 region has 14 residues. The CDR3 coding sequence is TGTGCCAGCAGTGTTAGGAGGGTAGAGAGCGAGCAGTACTTC. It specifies CASSVRRVESEQYF.

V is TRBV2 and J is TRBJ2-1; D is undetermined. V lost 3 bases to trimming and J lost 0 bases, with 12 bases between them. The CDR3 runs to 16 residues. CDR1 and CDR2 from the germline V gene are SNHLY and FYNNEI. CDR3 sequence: CASSEAAASSYNEQFF. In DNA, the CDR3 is TGTGCCAGCAGTGAGGCGGCGGCTTCCTCCTACAATGAGCAGTTCTTC.

CDR3 nucleotide sequence: TGTGCCAGCAGCCTGTACCTCTCTTCTAGAGGTACCTACAATGAGCAGTTCTTC. This codes for CASSLYLSSRGTYNEQFF. The chain is built from TRBV5-8 and TRBJ2-1; D remains unclear. V shed 4 bases and J shed 2 bases, with 22 bases lying between them. CDR3 length equals 18 residues. In germline, CDR1 is SGHTS, CDR2 YDEGEE.

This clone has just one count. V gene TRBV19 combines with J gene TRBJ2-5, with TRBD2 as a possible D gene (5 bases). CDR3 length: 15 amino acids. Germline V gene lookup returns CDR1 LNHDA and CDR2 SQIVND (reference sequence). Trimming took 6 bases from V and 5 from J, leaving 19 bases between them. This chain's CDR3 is CASSLDRGWSETQYF. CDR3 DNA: TGTGCCAGTAGCCTCGACCGGGGATGGAGTGAGACCCAGTACTTC.

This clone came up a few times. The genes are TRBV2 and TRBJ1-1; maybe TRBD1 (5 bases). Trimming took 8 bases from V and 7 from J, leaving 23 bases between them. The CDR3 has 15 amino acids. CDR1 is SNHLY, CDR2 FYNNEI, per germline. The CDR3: CASASSTNRDVEAFF. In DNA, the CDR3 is TGTGCCAGCGCCAGCAGTACAAATAGGGACGTTGAAGCTTTCTTT.

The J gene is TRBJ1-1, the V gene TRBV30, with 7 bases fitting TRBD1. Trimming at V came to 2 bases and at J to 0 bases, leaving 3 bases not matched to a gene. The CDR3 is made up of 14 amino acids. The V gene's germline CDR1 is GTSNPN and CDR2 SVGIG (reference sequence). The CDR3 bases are TGTGCCTGGAGTATGGGGACAGTGAACACTGAAGCTTTCTTT. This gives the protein CAWSMGTVNTEAFF.

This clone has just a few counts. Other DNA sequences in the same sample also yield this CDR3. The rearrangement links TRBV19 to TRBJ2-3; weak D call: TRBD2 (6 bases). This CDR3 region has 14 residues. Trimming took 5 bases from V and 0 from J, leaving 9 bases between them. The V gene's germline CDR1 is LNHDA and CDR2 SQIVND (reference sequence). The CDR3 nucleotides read TGTGCCAGTAGTGTTAGCGGTAGCACAGATACGCAGTATTTT. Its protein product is CASSVSGSTDTQYF.

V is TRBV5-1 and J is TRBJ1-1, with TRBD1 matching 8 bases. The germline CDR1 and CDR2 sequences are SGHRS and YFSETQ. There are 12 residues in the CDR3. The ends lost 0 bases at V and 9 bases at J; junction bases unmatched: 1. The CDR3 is CASSLGTGKAFF. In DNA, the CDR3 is TGCGCCAGCAGCTTGGGGACAGGGAAAGCTTTCTTT.

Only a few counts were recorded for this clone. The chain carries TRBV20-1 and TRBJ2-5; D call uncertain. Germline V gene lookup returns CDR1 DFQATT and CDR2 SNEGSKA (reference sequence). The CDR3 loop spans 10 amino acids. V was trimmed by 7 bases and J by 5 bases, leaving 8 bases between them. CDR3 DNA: TGCAGTGGATTCAGGGAGACCCAGTACTTC. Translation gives CSGFRETQYF.

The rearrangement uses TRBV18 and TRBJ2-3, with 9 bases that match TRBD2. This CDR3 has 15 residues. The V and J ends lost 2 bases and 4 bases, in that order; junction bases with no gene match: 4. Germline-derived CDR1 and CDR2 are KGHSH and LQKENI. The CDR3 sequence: CASSPAGGLADTQYF. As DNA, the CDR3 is TGTGCCAGCTCACCAGCGGGAGGGCTCGCAGATACGCAGTATTTT. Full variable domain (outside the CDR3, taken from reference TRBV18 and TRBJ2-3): NAGVMQNPRHLVRRRGQEARLRCSPMKGHSHVYWYRQLPEEGLKFMVYLQKENIIDESGMPKERFSAEFPKEGPSILRIQQVVRGDSAAYFCASSPAGGLADTQYFGPGTRLTVL.